This TCR beta chain was observed in a study of T-cell memory formation after mild COVID-19. Overall study results and limits: Prior to infection, memory already included some responding clones, suggesting cross-reactive memory joined.

In this sample, this clonotype turned up a few times. Antigen unknown. A 5'RACE reaction primed in the constant segment made cDNA libraries of TCR alpha and TCR beta, and these carried sample barcodes and UMIs. TCRdb independently ran MiXCR on the 5' RACE reads; one entry per CDR3 protein. The sample consists of roughly 510,000 distinct CDR3 sequences, 17% of them appearing once. Trimming stripped 1 base from V and 5 bases from J, with 23 bases between. There are 18 residues in the CDR3. The gene calls are TRBV12-3 or TRBV12-4 and TRBJ2-5; D might be TRBD1 or TRBD2, each matching 5 bases. The clonotype was recovered from an adult woman who had mild COVID-19 (a few samples of this study predate the infection). Cell type and time point are not known. The sample taken for sequencing was PBMCs or a T cell subset sorted from them (not recorded which). CDR3 DNA sequence: TGTGCCAGCAGTTTAGTCTTGGAGGCAGGGTGGTTGGGGGAGACCCAGTACTTC. Protein: CASSLVLEAGWLGETQYF.